A selection of T cell receptor beta chains follows, all from one sample in a study of blood T cell repertoires in COVID-19. Only in-frame clones appear in the TCRdb table, and some are missing; sequencing was by immunoSEQ multiplex PCR. The sample comprises 130,000 to 150,000 clones, about nine tenths of which are singletons, and less than 45% rests with the top ten. Sequencing used peripheral blood. Receptor source: a man aged 50 to 60 who had recovered from COVID-19. CDR3s include the opening cysteine and the closing phenylalanine or tryptophan. The order of the fields is CDR3 protein, CDR3 DNA, clone size, V gene, J gene, D gene. The D gene is left open where the match is weak. The size of a clone is reported for some rows only, either as once, few or many, or as a class for expanded clones.

cdr3_aa: CASSFPWKEPYEQYF
cdr3_nt: TGTGCCAGCAGCTTCCCATGGAAGGAGCCCTACGAGCAGTACTTC
clone_size: .
v_call: TRBV7-9
j_call: TRBJ2-7
d_call: .

cdr3_aa: CASSQDVQMNTEAFF
cdr3_nt: TGCGCCAGCAGCCAAGACGTACAGATGAACACTGAAGCTTTCTTT
clone_size: .
v_call: TRBV4-3
j_call: TRBJ1-1
d_call: .

cdr3_aa: CAWSVGGGSGYTF
cdr3_nt: TGTGCCTGGAGTGTAGGGGGGGGATCTGGCTACACCTTC
clone_size: .
v_call: TRBV30
j_call: TRBJ1-2
d_call: .

cdr3_aa: CASSIDRQGADYGYTF
cdr3_nt: TGTGCCAGTAGTATAGATAGACAGGGGGCAGACTATGGCTACACCTTC
clone_size: .
v_call: TRBV19
j_call: TRBJ1-2
d_call: TRBD1

cdr3_aa: CASTPGLLFTDTQYF
cdr3_nt: TGTGCCAGCACCCCCGGACTCTTATTCACAGATACGCAGTATTTT
clone_size: .
v_call: TRBV11-2
j_call: TRBJ2-3
d_call: .

cdr3_aa: CASSLGQGVEAFF
cdr3_nt: TGTGCCAGCAGTTTGGGACAGGGGGTTGAAGCTTTCTTT
clone_size: .
v_call: TRBV2
j_call: TRBJ1-1
d_call: TRBD1

cdr3_aa: CASSQDNGVDNYGYTF
cdr3_nt: TGCGCCAGCAGCCAAGATAACGGGGTGGATAACTATGGCTACACCTTC
clone_size: once
v_call: TRBV4-1
j_call: TRBJ1-2
d_call: .

cdr3_aa: CASSHSRGSYEQYF
cdr3_nt: TGTGCCAGCAGCCATTCCCGGGGGTCCTACGAGCAGTACTTC
clone_size: .
v_call: TRBV5-4
j_call: TRBJ2-7
d_call: .

cdr3_aa: CASSQDMDTQYF
cdr3_nt: TGTGCCAGCAGCCAAGACATGGATACGCAGTATTTT
clone_size: .
v_call: TRBV14
j_call: TRBJ2-3
d_call: .

cdr3_aa: CASSLRASTDTQYF
cdr3_nt: TGTGCCAGCAGCTTGAGAGCTAGCACAGATACGCAGTATTTT
clone_size: .
v_call: TRBV11-2
j_call: TRBJ2-3
d_call: .

cdr3_aa: CASSWTGTGDTDTQYF
cdr3_nt: TGCGCCAGCAGCTGGACCGGGACAGGGGACACAGATACGCAGTATTTT
clone_size: .
v_call: TRBV5-1
j_call: TRBJ2-3
d_call: TRBD1

cdr3_aa: CASSYLAGGLFPEQYF
cdr3_nt: TGTGCCAGCAGTTATTTAGCGGGGGGGCTTTTTCCCGAGCAGTACTTC
clone_size: .
v_call: TRBV6-6
j_call: TRBJ2-7
d_call: TRBD2

cdr3_aa: CASSPGRGTGINVQETQYF
cdr3_nt: TGTGCCAGCAGCCCAGGTCGCGGGACAGGAATAAACGTTCAAGAGACCCAGTACTTC
clone_size: .
v_call: TRBV7-9
j_call: TRBJ2-5
d_call: TRBD1

cdr3_aa: CASSPSSGGAYNEQFF
cdr3_nt: TGTGCCAGCAGCCCCTCTAGCGGGGGGGCCTACAATGAGCAGTTCTTC
clone_size: .
v_call: TRBV9
j_call: TRBJ2-1
d_call: TRBD2

cdr3_aa: CASSRRRGGTSTDTQYF
cdr3_nt: TGTGCCAGCAGCCGACGACGTGGGGGGACTAGCACAGATACGCAGTATTTT
clone_size: once
v_call: TRBV6-2/TRBV6-3
j_call: TRBJ2-3
d_call: .

cdr3_aa: CASSRQYEQYF
cdr3_nt: TGTGCCAGCAGTCGACAATACGAGCAGTACTTC
clone_size: once
v_call: TRBV6-2/TRBV6-3
j_call: TRBJ2-7
d_call: .

cdr3_aa: CASSPAGRLYEQYF
cdr3_nt: TGTGCCAGCAGCCCAGCGGGGAGACTTTACGAGCAGTACTTC
clone_size: .
v_call: TRBV7-9
j_call: TRBJ2-7
d_call: TRBD2

cdr3_aa: CASSLGYGTASPRGYTF
cdr3_nt: TGCGCCAGCAGCTTGGGCTATGGGACAGCGAGCCCCCGGGGCTACACCTTC
clone_size: .
v_call: TRBV5-1
j_call: TRBJ1-2
d_call: TRBD1

cdr3_aa: CASSPPTSVTGELFF
cdr3_nt: TGTGCCAGCAGCCCACCCACCAGCGTCACCGGGGAGCTGTTTTTT
clone_size: .
v_call: TRBV9
j_call: TRBJ2-2
d_call: .

cdr3_aa: CSVEPVDSYEQYF
cdr3_nt: TGCAGCGTTGAACCAGTCGACAGCTACGAGCAGTACTTC
clone_size: .
v_call: TRBV29-1
j_call: TRBJ2-7
d_call: .

cdr3_aa: CASSQDRRDTEAFF
cdr3_nt: TGCGCCAGCAGCCAAGATCGTCGGGACACTGAAGCTTTCTTT
clone_size: once
v_call: TRBV4-3
j_call: TRBJ1-1
d_call: .

cdr3_aa: CASSRGQGAGYGYTF
cdr3_nt: TGTGCCAGCAGCCGAGGACAGGGGGCTGGCTATGGCTACACCTTC
clone_size: .
v_call: TRBV3-1/TRBV3-2
j_call: TRBJ1-2
d_call: TRBD1

cdr3_aa: CASSQGDRSAYTDTQYF
cdr3_nt: TGTGCCAGCAGCCAAGGGGACAGGTCCGCATACACAGATACGCAGTATTTT
clone_size: .
v_call: TRBV3-1/TRBV3-2
j_call: TRBJ2-3
d_call: TRBD1

cdr3_aa: CASSIGDRPYEQYF
cdr3_nt: TGTGCCAGTAGTATAGGGGACAGGCCCTACGAGCAGTACTTC
clone_size: .
v_call: TRBV19
j_call: TRBJ2-7
d_call: TRBD1

cdr3_aa: CASSLGDRRSYGYTF
cdr3_nt: TGTGCCAGCAGCCTGGGGGACAGGAGGTCCTATGGCTACACCTTC
clone_size: .
v_call: TRBV6-2/TRBV6-3
j_call: TRBJ1-2
d_call: TRBD1

cdr3_aa: CASSQYGVYQETQYF
cdr3_nt: TGTGCCAGCTCACAATACGGGGTCTACCAAGAGACCCAGTACTTC
clone_size: .
v_call: TRBV18
j_call: TRBJ2-5
d_call: .

cdr3_aa: CASSLVFGRTEAFF
cdr3_nt: TGCGCCAGCAGCTTGGTATTTGGGAGGACTGAAGCTTTCTTT
clone_size: .
v_call: TRBV5-1
j_call: TRBJ1-1
d_call: .

cdr3_aa: CASSPSSGGTGEKLFF
cdr3_nt: TGTGCCAGCTCACCGTCATCAGGGGGAACAGGGGAAAAACTGTTTTTT
clone_size: .
v_call: TRBV18
j_call: TRBJ1-4
d_call: TRBD1

cdr3_aa: CATSRDTGGYYGYTF
cdr3_nt: TGTGCCACCAGCAGAGATACCGGAGGTTACTATGGCTACACCTTC
clone_size: .
v_call: TRBV15
j_call: TRBJ1-2
d_call: .

cdr3_aa: CASSLDGPSTSGGRVYF
cdr3_nt: TGTGCCAGCAGCTTAGATGGCCCCTCGACTAGCGGGGGACGAGTGTACTTC
clone_size: .
v_call: TRBV11-2
j_call: TRBJ2-4
d_call: TRBD2

cdr3_aa: CASSYLAGGPYNEQFF
cdr3_nt: TGTGCCAGCAGTTACCTGGCAGGGGGACCCTACAATGAGCAGTTCTTC
clone_size: .
v_call: TRBV6-5
j_call: TRBJ2-1
d_call: TRBD1

cdr3_aa: CASSYREGARPQHF
cdr3_nt: TGTGCCAGCAGTTACAGAGAGGGGGCGCGTCCCCAGCATTTT
clone_size: .
v_call: TRBV6-5
j_call: TRBJ1-5
d_call: TRBD1

cdr3_aa: CASSLGGAGQETQYF
cdr3_nt: TGTGCCAGCAGCCTCGGAGGCGCGGGACAAGAGACCCAGTACTTC
clone_size: .
v_call: TRBV14
j_call: TRBJ2-5
d_call: .

cdr3_aa: CASSLLIRAGNTEAFF
cdr3_nt: TGTGCCAGCAGTCTCTTGATTCGGGCGGGGAACACTGAAGCTTTCTTT
clone_size: .
v_call: TRBV6-6
j_call: TRBJ1-1
d_call: .

cdr3_aa: CAISERTDYGYTF
cdr3_nt: TGTGCCATCAGTGAGAGGACAGATTACGGCTACACCTTC
clone_size: .
v_call: TRBV10-3
j_call: TRBJ1-2
d_call: .

cdr3_aa: CASSALGQGSGYTF
cdr3_nt: TGTGCCAGCAGCGCCCTGGGACAGGGTAGCGGCTACACCTTC
clone_size: once
v_call: TRBV7-2
j_call: TRBJ1-2
d_call: TRBD1

cdr3_aa: CASSPRDSTDTQYF
cdr3_nt: TGTGCCAGCAGCCCTCGAGATAGCACAGATACGCAGTATTTT
clone_size: .
v_call: TRBV11-3
j_call: TRBJ2-3
d_call: .

cdr3_aa: CASSSRVIAGGNEQFF
cdr3_nt: TGTGCCAGCAGCTCACGAGTAATAGCGGGGGGTAATGAGCAGTTCTTC
clone_size: .
v_call: TRBV9
j_call: TRBJ2-1
d_call: TRBD2

cdr3_aa: CASSRGGGLDVLTF
cdr3_nt: TGTGCCAGCAGCCGGGGAGGCGGGTTGGACGTCCTGACTTTC
clone_size: .
v_call: TRBV6-1
j_call: TRBJ2-6
d_call: .

cdr3_aa: CASSQLMGSMNTEAFF
cdr3_nt: TGCGCCAGCAGCCAATTAATGGGCTCCATGAACACTGAAGCTTTCTTT
clone_size: .
v_call: TRBV4-3
j_call: TRBJ1-1
d_call: .

cdr3_aa: CASSLEGGNTGELFF
cdr3_nt: TGCGCCAGCAGCTTGGAAGGAGGAAACACCGGGGAGCTGTTTTTT
clone_size: once
v_call: TRBV5-1
j_call: TRBJ2-2
d_call: .